A selection of T cell receptor beta chains follows, all from one sample in a study of T-cell reconstitution after alpha-beta-depleted transplantation in children. Each CDR3 protein gets one entry after TCRdb re-called the PCR reads with MiXCR. This table has about 610,000 distinct CDR3 sequences, roughly a tenth appearing once. Sequenced material: PBMCs from the stem cell graft donor, taken from the stem cell graft. These receptors were collected from a human donor who donated a stem cell graft to a child with acute myeloid leukemia. CDR3s include the opening cysteine and the closing phenylalanine or tryptophan. A D gene is named only where the DNA matches it firmly. Size is omitted from some rows. Given values are once, few, many or a class for expanded clones.

J gene: TRBJ2-1
D gene: NA
V gene: TRBV5-1
clone size: NA
CDR3 DNA: TGCGCCAGCAGCTTGACACGAGGGACACTACGCTTGAGCTCCTACAATGAGCAGTTCTTC
CDR3 protein: CASSLTRGTLRLSSYNEQFF

J gene: TRBJ2-1
D gene: TRBD1
V gene: TRBV29-1
clone size: NA
CDR3 DNA: TGCAGCGTTGTGGTTTTGGGACAGGACAGCTCCTACAATGAGCAGTTCTTC
CDR3 protein: CSVVVLGQDSSYNEQFF

J gene: TRBJ2-1
D gene: TRBD1
V gene: TRBV10-3
clone size: many
CDR3 DNA: TGTGCCATCAGGGGGACAGGGGATGAGCAGTTCTTC
CDR3 protein: CAIRGTGDEQFF

J gene: TRBJ2-2
D gene: TRBD2
V gene: TRBV27
clone size: many
CDR3 DNA: TGTGCCAGCAGACCGGGGGGGATTGGGCCGAACACCGGGGAGCTGTTTTTT
CDR3 protein: CASRPGGIGPNTGELFF

J gene: TRBJ2-5
D gene: TRBD2
V gene: TRBV6-2/TRBV6-3
clone size: NA
CDR3 DNA: TGTGCCAGCAGTTACCCTCTCAGCGGGAGGGCCAAGGAGACCCAGTACTTC
CDR3 protein: CASSYPLSGRAKETQYF

J gene: TRBJ2-5
D gene: NA
V gene: TRBV24-1
clone size: many
CDR3 DNA: TGTGCCACCAGTGATTTGGGTGGCGGGGACCAAGAGACCCAGTACTTC
CDR3 protein: CATSDLGGGDQETQYF

J gene: TRBJ2-7
D gene: NA
V gene: TRBV20-1
clone size: few
CDR3 DNA: TGCAGTGCTCGGGACGCCTCCTACGAGCAGTACTTC
CDR3 protein: CSARDASYEQYF

J gene: TRBJ1-1
D gene: TRBD1
V gene: TRBV12-3/TRBV12-4
clone size: many
CDR3 DNA: TGTGCCAGCAGACCTAGGACAGGGGCGAACACTGAAGCTTTCTTT
CDR3 protein: CASRPRTGANTEAFF

J gene: TRBJ1-4
D gene: TRBD1
V gene: TRBV4-3
clone size: NA
CDR3 DNA: TGCGCCACCAGCCAAGATAGCCTCGGGACAGATGAAAAACTGTTTTTT
CDR3 protein: CATSQDSLGTDEKLFF

J gene: TRBJ2-5
D gene: NA
V gene: TRBV6-2/TRBV6-3
clone size: NA
CDR3 DNA: TGTGCCAGCAGTCGCAGCCAGCGCCAAGAGACCCAGTACTTC
CDR3 protein: CASSRSQRQETQYF

J gene: TRBJ2-1
D gene: TRBD2
V gene: TRBV5-1
clone size: few
CDR3 DNA: TGCGCCAGCAGCCCCGGGACTAGGAACAATGAGCAGTTCTTC
CDR3 protein: CASSPGTRNNEQFF

J gene: TRBJ2-3
D gene: TRBD2
V gene: TRBV6-4
clone size: NA
CDR3 DNA: TGTGCCAGCAGTCGCCGAGCAACCGGGACTAGCGGCCTACGCACAGATACGCAGTATTTT
CDR3 protein: CASSRRATGTSGLRTDTQYF

J gene: TRBJ1-5
D gene: NA
V gene: TRBV6-9
clone size: few
CDR3 DNA: TGTGCCAGCAGTTATTCTTTAGCCGGGGGGAAGCATTTT
CDR3 protein: CASSYSLAGGKHF

J gene: TRBJ2-1
D gene: TRBD2
V gene: TRBV5-5
clone size: few
CDR3 DNA: TGTGCCAGCAGCCCGGGGGGGACTAGCCTCTACAATGAGCAGTTCTTC
CDR3 protein: CASSPGGTSLYNEQFF

J gene: TRBJ2-5
D gene: TRBD2
V gene: TRBV24-1
clone size: NA
CDR3 DNA: TGTGCCACCAGTGAACCGGGAGGGCCGGGAGAGACCCAGTACTTC
CDR3 protein: CATSEPGGPGETQYF

J gene: TRBJ1-1
D gene: NA
V gene: TRBV29-1
clone size: few
CDR3 DNA: TGCAGCGTTGTCAAGACATGGAACACTGAAGCTTTCTTT
CDR3 protein: CSVVKTWNTEAFF

J gene: TRBJ2-2
D gene: TRBD1
V gene: TRBV5-1
clone size: NA
CDR3 DNA: TGCGCCAGCAGCCCGTGGGACAGAGTGGCCACCGGGGAGCTGTTTTTT
CDR3 protein: CASSPWDRVATGELFF

J gene: TRBJ2-7
D gene: NA
V gene: TRBV5-1
clone size: many
CDR3 DNA: TGCGCCAGCAGCTTGACGGCCTCAATCTACGAGCAGTACTTC
CDR3 protein: CASSLTASIYEQYF

J gene: TRBJ2-6
D gene: NA
V gene: TRBV5-1
clone size: many
CDR3 DNA: TGCGCCAGCAGCACGGACGGGTCTGGGGCCAACGTCCTGACTTTC
CDR3 protein: CASSTDGSGANVLTF

J gene: TRBJ1-1
D gene: NA
V gene: TRBV6-2/TRBV6-3
clone size: few
CDR3 DNA: TGTGCCAGCAGTTGGGGAGGGGCCGGGGGAACTGAAGCTTTCTTT
CDR3 protein: CASSWGGAGGTEAFF

J gene: TRBJ2-1
D gene: TRBD2
V gene: TRBV7-2
clone size: many
CDR3 DNA: TGTGCCAGCAGCTTAGACGGGACTAGCAGGGACAATGAGCAGTTCTTC
CDR3 protein: CASSLDGTSRDNEQFF

J gene: TRBJ2-7
D gene: TRBD1
V gene: TRBV20-1
clone size: NA
CDR3 DNA: TGCAGTGCTTACAGGGGCGGCGAGCAGTACTTC
CDR3 protein: CSAYRGGEQYF

J gene: TRBJ2-1
D gene: NA
V gene: TRBV15
clone size: NA
CDR3 DNA: TGTGCCACCAGCAGGGATCCCGGGATGAGCAAGGGGCAGTTCTTC
CDR3 protein: CATSRDPGMSKGQFF

J gene: TRBJ2-3
D gene: NA
V gene: TRBV10-3
clone size: few
CDR3 DNA: TGTGCCAGCAGGGATAGGGAACTCACAGATACGCAGTATTTT
CDR3 protein: CASRDRELTDTQYF

J gene: TRBJ2-7
D gene: TRBD2
V gene: TRBV28
clone size: NA
CDR3 DNA: TGTGCCAGCAGTTTGGGACTAGCGGGAACAATCTCCTACGAGCAGTACTTC
CDR3 protein: CASSLGLAGTISYEQYF

J gene: TRBJ2-1
D gene: TRBD2
V gene: TRBV7-9
clone size: NA
CDR3 DNA: TGTGCCAGCAGCCCTCCGGGACTAGGGTCCGGGGAGCAGTTCTTC
CDR3 protein: CASSPPGLGSGEQFF

J gene: TRBJ1-1
D gene: NA
V gene: TRBV10-3
clone size: NA
CDR3 DNA: TGTGCCATCAGTGAGCTTAGATTGAACACTGAAGCTTTCTTT
CDR3 protein: CAISELRLNTEAFF

J gene: TRBJ2-3
D gene: NA
V gene: TRBV7-2
clone size: many
CDR3 DNA: TGTGCCAGCAGCCAATCCGGGGCCCGCACAGATACGCAGTATTTT
CDR3 protein: CASSQSGARTDTQYF

J gene: TRBJ1-6
D gene: NA
V gene: TRBV7-9
clone size: many
CDR3 DNA: TGTGCCAGCAGCTTAAACAGCACACCCCTCCACTTT
CDR3 protein: CASSLNSTPLHF

J gene: TRBJ2-5
D gene: TRBD2
V gene: TRBV4-2
clone size: NA
CDR3 DNA: TGTGCCAGCAGCCAAGATGGGGCGGGAGGGCCCGAAGAGACCCAGTACTTC
CDR3 protein: CASSQDGAGGPEETQYF

J gene: TRBJ2-1
D gene: NA
V gene: TRBV20-1
clone size: many
CDR3 DNA: TGCAGTGCTACGATGGCGGTCACGTCCTACAATGAGCAGTTCTTC
CDR3 protein: CSATMAVTSYNEQFF